A single sample gave rise to the 16 T cell receptor beta chains below, sequenced in a study of shared clonotypes between healthy human individuals. Data came from immunoSEQ multiplex PCR; TCRdb stores just in-frame clones and leaves some out. The repertoire holds roughly 2 million clones, less than 95% seen once, with about 1.1% in the top ten. In the naive CD8 group, cells lacked CD45RO and were positively selected for CCR7, so terminally differentiated effector memory CD45RA+ cells were left out. Sequencing input: naive CD8+ T cells sorted from blood. The source of these receptors is a young man in good health.

The count of this clone is one. The rearrangement links TRBV30 to TRBJ1-5; 8 bases fit TRBD1. Trimming at V came to 5 bases and at J to 2 bases, leaving 5 bases not matched to a gene. This CDR3 comprises 14 residues. The V gene's germline CDR1 is GTSNPN and CDR2 SVGIG (reference sequence). The CDR3 DNA follows: TGTGCCTGGGCGACAGGGGCGGGCAATCAGCCCCAGCATTTT. Its protein is CAWATGAGNQPQHF.

Note on this clone: Other DNA sequences within the sample encode an identical CDR3. The chain employs TRBV29-1 and TRBJ2-7; D is possibly TRBD2 (6 bases). The CDR3 contains 14 residues. Germline loops: CDR1 SQVTM, CDR2 ANQGSEA. Trimming removed 4 bases from V and 2 bases from J, with 15 bases in between. CDR3: CSVGTSGRTYEQYF. The DNA for the CDR3 is TGCAGCGTTGGGACTTCAGGGAGGACCTACGAGCAGTACTTC.

Written as DNA, the CDR3 is TGCGCCAGCAGTCTTTGGGGACTAGCAGAGGAGACCCAGTACTTC. It translates to CASSLWGLAEETQYF. The chain recombines TRBV10-2 with TRBJ2-5, with 9 positions matching TRBD2. Unmatched junction bases numbered 9, after V lost 5 bases and J lost 5 bases. The CDR3 extends over 15 amino acids. Germline V lookup: CDR1 WSHSY, CDR2 SAAADI.

CDR3 protein: CASSLGDWETDTQYF. CDR3 bases: TGCGCCAGCAGCTTGGGGGATTGGGAGACAGATACGCAGTATTTT. The rearrangement uses TRBV5-1 and TRBJ2-3; TRBD2 is a possible D gene (5 bases). There are 15 residues in the CDR3. Germline CDR1 and CDR2: SGHRS and YFSETQ. V shed 0 bases and J shed 3 bases, with 11 bases lying between them.

The chain carries TRBV5-1 and TRBJ2-7, with TRBD2 matching 8 bases. Trimming at V came to 8 bases and at J to 4 bases, leaving 8 bases not matched to a gene. Looked up from germline, CDR1 is SGHRS and CDR2 is YFSETQ. This CDR3 has 13 residues. CDR3 sequence: CASSLAGRYEQYF. CDR3 nucleotide sequence: TGCGCCAGTTCCTTAGCGGGGCGGTACGAGCAGTACTTC.

This chain links TRBV6-6 with TRBJ2-5, with TRBD1 matching over 7 bases. With 5 bases clipped from V and 4 bases from J, the junction kept 4 bases outside the gene matches. Germline V CDR1 and CDR2: MNHNY, SVGAGI (reference sequence). There are 13 residues in the CDR3. Here the CDR3 DNA reads TGTGCCAGCAGTCCACAGGGGTTAGAGACCCAGTACTTC. Translation: CASSPQGLETQYF.

The chain recombines TRBV6-5 with TRBJ1-4; D not resolved. CDR1 is MNHEY, CDR2 SVGAGI, per germline. The CDR3 is 14 amino acids. V lost 2 bases to trimming and J lost 7 bases, with 11 bases between them. CDR3 region: CASSYAGVSEKLFF. CDR3 bases: TGTGCCAGCAGTTACGCCGGGGTCAGTGAAAAACTGTTTTTT.

The chain uses TRBV9 and TRBJ1-2; the D gene is possibly TRBD1 (6 bases). The ends were cut back, 4 bases at V and 6 bases at J, with 19 bases in the middle. Germline CDR1 is SGDLS and CDR2 is YYNGEE. CDR3 length: 15 residues. The CDR3 reads CASSPPGAILNGYTF. Written as DNA, the CDR3 is TGTGCCAGCAGCCCCCCGGGGGCCATACTTAATGGCTACACCTTC.

CDR3 sequence (DNA): TGTGCCAGCAGTCTGGTTACCGGGCCAAAAGAGACCCAGTACTTC. Protein product: CASSLVTGPKETQYF. The chain employs TRBV28 and TRBJ2-5; D remains unclear. The ends were cut back, 5 bases at V and 3 bases at J, with 16 bases in the middle. CDR1 MDHEN and CDR2 SYDVKM come from the germline V gene. The CDR3 is made up of 15 amino acids.

J is TRBJ2-5 and V is TRBV7-9, with D perhaps matching TRBD2 (5 bases). This CDR3 is built from 14 residues. The V end lost 5 bases, the J end lost 1 base, and 11 bases lay between the germline ends. Germline V CDR1 and CDR2: SEHNR, FQNEAQ (reference sequence). The CDR3 loop reads CASSPEAAQETQYF. The CDR3 nucleotides read TGTGCCAGCAGCCCAGAAGCGGCCCAAGAGACCCAGTACTTC.

Points on this clone: An end of the junction does not agree with germline; a read error may underlie this. V gene TRBV7-7 combines with J gene TRBJ1-4; TRBD1 matches at 7 bases. This CDR3 is 15 amino acids long. The V gene's germline CDR1 is SSHAT and CDR2 FNYEAQ (reference sequence). The CDR3 loop reads CASSPQGSTNEKLFF. CDR3 coding DNA: TGTGCTAGCAGTCCACAGGGGTCAACTAATGAAAAACTGTTTTTT. Variable domain in full (rest from reference TRBV7-7 and TRBJ1-4): GAGVSQSPRYKVTKRGQDVTLRCDPISSHATLYWYQQALGQGPEFLTYFNYEAQPDKSGLPSDRFSAERPEGSISTLTIQRTEQRDSAMYRCASSPQGSTNEKLFFGSGTQLSVL.

The chain links TRBV7-9 to TRBJ2-3; 8 nucleotides line up with TRBD1. Trimming removed 7 bases from V and 6 bases from J; junction bases left unmatched: 9. The CDR3 runs to 14 residues. The V gene's germline CDR1 is SEHNR and CDR2 FQNEAQ (reference sequence). CDR3 sequence (DNA): TGTGCCAGCACCGTAACAGGGGGTAGTGATACGCAGTATTTT. Protein: CASTVTGGSDTQYF.

The chain links TRBV5-4 to TRBJ2-2; D is tentatively TRBD1 or TRBD2 (5 bases each). V shed 4 bases and J shed 8 bases, with 18 bases lying between them. This CDR3 is 15 amino acids long. CDR1 SGHNT and CDR2 YYREEE come from the germline V gene (reference sequence). The CDR3 here is CASSRVGDQVGELFF. In DNA, the CDR3 is TGTGCCAGCAGCCGGGTGGGGGACCAAGTTGGGGAGCTGTTTTTT.

This clone appeared a single time. The chain uses TRBV9 and TRBJ2-7; D gene unclear. Germline V lookup: CDR1 SGDLS, CDR2 YYNGEE. V was trimmed by 0 bases and J by 2 bases, leaving 12 bases between them. This CDR3 region has 15 residues. CDR3 bases: TGTGCCAGCAGCGTAGCTTCAGCCGATACCTACGAGCAGTACTTC. Encoded protein: CASSVASADTYEQYF.

V usage is TRBV27 and J usage is TRBJ2-7, with 7 nucleotides matching TRBD1. Unmatched junction bases numbered 3, after V lost 5 bases and J lost 2 bases. From germline, CDR1 is MNHEY and CDR2 SMNVEV (reference sequence). This CDR3 is 13 amino acids long. As DNA, the CDR3 is TGTGCCAGCAGTGGGCAGGGGGCCTACGAGCAGTACTTC. This translates into CASSGQGAYEQYF.

The chain has TRBV6-1 and TRBJ1-1; D gene ambiguous. Germline values: CDR1 MNHNS, CDR2 SASEGT. The CDR3 is 15 residues long. Trimming removed 6 bases from V and 6 bases from J, with 20 bases in between. In nucleotides, the CDR3 is TGTGCCAGCAGCACGAACTCCAACAGAATGGCTGAAGCTTTCTTT. Translated: CASSTNSNRMAEAFF.